The T cell receptor (beta chain) under discussion was sequenced for a study of regulatory dendritic cells for organ transplantation. Findings of the study overall: Among resting subsets, memory CD8+ cells contained the most alloreactive clonotypes.

This clone was found a few times. Its antigen is unidentified. The table came from immunoSEQ multiplex PCR; TCRdb's copy has only in-frame clones and leaves some out. Among 13,000 or so clones listed, around 62% were seen once. Germline lookup yields CDR1 SEHNR and CDR2 FQNEAQ (reference sequence). The CDR3 spans 16 residues. Trimming cost V 1 base and J 4 bases, with 16 bases left between them. Allogeneic regulatory or mature dendritic cells were co-cultured for 5 days with CFSE-labeled sorted T cells at 1:10. The chain couples TRBV7-9 to TRBJ1-2; tentatively, D is TRBD1 (5 bases). The clonotype was recovered from a human donor in good health. The sample comprised naive CD8+ T cells from blood cultured with dendritic cells. The subset was: CD45RA+ naive T cells. In DNA, the CDR3 is TGTGCCAGCAGCTTAGTTGGCGGGACGGCATCCTATGGCTACACCTTC. Translating it yields CASSLVGGTASYGYTF.